This passage covers 31 T cell receptor beta chains from one sample sequenced in a study of cytomegalovirus exposure and HLA in healthy donors. Clones were sequenced by immunoSEQ multiplex PCR, and TCRdb holds only the in-frame ones, with some missing. The data show 150,000 to 250,000 clones, roughly 84% seen once. Sequenced: PBMCs. The receptors come from a woman aged 25 to 45 in good health and CMV-seropositive.

The chain links TRBV27 to TRBJ2-7; D not certain. Germline CDR1 is MNHEY and CDR2 is SMNVEV (reference sequence). V lost 2 bases to trimming and J lost 4 bases, with 12 bases between them. The CDR3 has 14 residues. The CDR3 is CASSLLPGPYEQYF. CDR3 in DNA: TGTGCCAGCAGTTTACTCCCAGGCCCTTACGAGCAGTACTTC.

The rearrangement links TRBV28 to TRBJ2-7; perhaps TRBD1 as D (5 bases). V was trimmed by 10 bases and J by 0 bases, leaving 16 bases between them. Germline assignment: CDR1 MDHEN and CDR2 SYDVKM. CDR3 size: 14 residues. The CDR3 coding sequence is TGTGCCACAACGACAGATATGGGCTCCTACGAGCAGTACTTC. Protein sequence: CATTTDMGSYEQYF.

The chain carries TRBV6-5 and TRBJ1-1; 10 bases align to TRBD1. Trimming cost V 5 bases and J 5 bases; bases outside gene matches: 5. In germline, CDR1 is MNHEY, CDR2 SVGAGI. This CDR3 has 14 amino acids. As DNA, the CDR3 is TGTGCCAGCAGTCCGACAGGGGGCAGAACTGAAGCTTTCTTT. This codes for CASSPTGGRTEAFF.

The chain carries TRBV6-1 and TRBJ2-1, with a tentative D call TRBD2 (5 bases). CDR3 length: 14 residues. Germline assignment: CDR1 MNHNS and CDR2 SASEGT. Deletions cut 9 bases from V and 2 bases from J, with 14 bases between. CDR3 residues: CASNAHSAYNEQFF. The CDR3 DNA sequence: TGTGCCAGTAACGCCCATAGCGCCTACAATGAGCAGTTCTTC.

The chain combines TRBV7-2 with TRBJ2-1; TRBD1 agrees at 12 bases. The CDR3 sequence is 14 residues long. The junction had 6 bases not matched to a gene; V was cut back by 5 bases and J by 10 bases. The germline CDR1 and CDR2 sequences are SGHTA and FQGNSA. DNA for the CDR3: TGTGCCAGCAGCCCTGGGACAGGGGGCCGAGAGCAGTTCTTC. It codes for CASSPGTGGREQFF. The whole variable domain, remainder taken from reference TRBV7-2 and TRBJ2-1, is GAGVSQSPSNKVTEKGKDVELRCDPISGHTALYWYRQSLGQGLEFLIYFQGNSAPDKSGLPSDRFSAERTGGSVSTLTIQRTQQEDSAVYLCASSPGTGGREQFFGPGTRLTVL.

V usage is TRBV27 and J usage is TRBJ2-6; unclear D gene. V lost 3 bases, J lost 1 base, and 4 bases lay in between. This CDR3 is 14 amino acids long. Germline V CDR1 and CDR2: MNHEY, SMNVEV (reference sequence). The CDR3 DNA sequence: TGTGCCAGCAGTTTCTATTCTGGGGCCAACGTCCTGACTTTC. It codes for CASSFYSGANVLTF. The full variable domain, rest sourced from reference TRBV27 and TRBJ2-6, is EAQVTQNPRYLITVTGKKLTVTCSQNMNHEYMSWYRQDPGLGLRQIYYSMNVEVTDKGDVPEGYKVSRKEKRNFPLILESPSPNQTSLYFCASSFYSGANVLTFGAGSRLTVL.

The chain has TRBV27 and TRBJ2-7, with 7 bases matching TRBD1. V lost 6 bases, J lost 4 bases, and 3 bases stayed unmatched. In germline, CDR1 is MNHEY, CDR2 SMNVEV (reference sequence). CDR3 size: 12 residues. DNA for the CDR3: TGTGCCAGCAGCTTGACAGGGTACGAGCAGTACTTC. Residues: CASSLTGYEQYF.

The chain employs TRBV29-1 and TRBJ2-5; TRBD1 aligns across 9 bases. V was clipped by 3 bases and J by 5 bases; unmatched bases: 4. The CDR3 runs 13 residues. Germline values: CDR1 SQVTM, CDR2 ANQGSEA. In DNA form, the CDR3 reads TGCAGCGTTGAGACAGGGGGGCGCGAGACCCAGTACTTC. Residues: CSVETGGRETQYF.

This clone occurred a few times. The chain couples TRBV7-2 to TRBJ2-2; 8 bases fit TRBD1. The V and J ends lost 10 bases and 1 base, in that order; junction bases with no gene match: 8. Germline-derived CDR1 and CDR2 are SGHTA and FQGNSA. This CDR3 is built from 15 residues. The CDR3 here is CATPKDRVNTGELFF. The CDR3 coding sequence is TGTGCCACCCCAAAGGACAGGGTGAACACCGGGGAGCTGTTTTTT.

This clone has a single count. The rearrangement joins TRBV5-1 to TRBJ2-7; TRBD2 matches at 9 bases. J was trimmed by 5 bases and V by 3 bases; bases with no gene match: 21. This CDR3 spans 19 amino acids. In germline, CDR1 is SGHRS, CDR2 YFSETQ. The DNA of the CDR3 is TGCGCCAGCAGCTGGGCGTGGGGGGCGTTAGCGGGAGACGGGGACGAGCAGTACTTC. It is translated as CASSWAWGALAGDGDEQYF.

In this sample, this clone turned up a few times. V gene TRBV7-8 combines with J gene TRBJ2-7; TRBD1 aligns across 10 bases. CDR1 and CDR2 (germline): SGHVS, FQNEAQ. This CDR3 contains 14 residues. V lost 3 bases to trimming and J lost 4 bases; unmatched junction nucleotides: 3. CDR3: CASSLRQGAYEQYF. The CDR3 DNA reads TGTGCCAGCAGCTTGAGACAGGGGGCGTACGAGCAGTACTTC.

This chain connects TRBV5-1 to TRBJ2-1; D perhaps matches TRBD2 (6 bases). From germline, CDR1 is SGHRS and CDR2 YFSETQ. This CDR3 region has 16 residues. V gave up 3 bases and J gave up 7 bases, with 20 bases separating them. As DNA, the CDR3 is TGCGCCAGCAGCTCCGATAGCGGCAGCATCACTAATGAGCAGTTCTTC. Protein product: CASSSDSGSITNEQFF.

The chain is built from TRBV28 and TRBJ2-7, with TRBD1 identical over 10 bases. The CDR3 runs to 15 residues. The germline V gene encodes CDR1 MDHEN and CDR2 SYDVKM. Losses at the gene ends were 3 bases for V and 1 base for J; bases not matched to a gene: 3. In nucleotides, the CDR3 is TGTGCCAGCAGTTTCGGGGACAGGGGTTCCTACGAGCAGTACTTC. Its translation is CASSFGDRGSYEQYF.

The chain links TRBV2 to TRBJ2-5, with 7 bases lining up with TRBD1. V dropped 3 bases and J dropped 2; count of bases not matched to a gene: 6. The length of the CDR3 is 15 residues. Germline-derived CDR1 and CDR2 are SNHLY and FYNNEI. CDR3: CASSEVTGEQETQYF. The CDR3 DNA sequence: TGTGCCAGCAGTGAGGTTACAGGGGAACAAGAGACCCAGTACTTC.

This sequence joins TRBV5-1 and TRBJ1-1, with D possibly TRBD1 on 5 matching bases. This CDR3 has 16 amino acids. Germline loops: CDR1 SGHRS, CDR2 YFSETQ. Trimming took 1 base from V and 0 from J, leaving 13 bases between them. CDR3 DNA: TGCGCCAGCAGCTTGCGGGGGTCTGAGGTGAACACTGAAGCTTTCTTT. Translation gives CASSLRGSEVNTEAFF.

The rearrangement uses TRBV18 and TRBJ1-2; D remains unclear. Germline V gene lookup returns CDR1 KGHSH and CDR2 LQKENI. Deletions cut 3 bases from V and 3 bases from J, with 11 bases between. The CDR3 loop spans 14 amino acids. The CDR3 loop reads CASSPTREDYGYTF. CDR3 coding DNA: TGTGCCAGCTCACCGACCCGGGAGGACTATGGCTACACCTTC.

V usage is TRBV2 and J usage is TRBJ2-2; D is possibly TRBD1 (5 bases). The CDR3 covers 15 residues. Trimming stripped 6 bases from V and 2 bases from J, with 13 bases between. Looked up from germline, CDR1 is SNHLY and CDR2 is FYNNEI. This CDR3 reads CASSGDRLNTGELFF. For the CDR3, the DNA is TGTGCCAGCAGCGGCGACAGACTTAACACCGGGGAGCTGTTTTTT.

The chain combines TRBV7-6 with TRBJ2-7, with D perhaps TRBD2 (5 bases). The CDR3 sequence is 14 residues long. Germline loops: CDR1 SGHVS, CDR2 FNYEAQ. The V end lost 1 base, the J end lost 2 bases, and 9 bases lay between the germline ends. CDR3 coding DNA: TGTGCCAGCAGCTTAGTAGGGAGAGCCTACGAGCAGTACTTC. Its translation: CASSLVGRAYEQYF.

This clone was counted once. The gene calls are TRBV9 and TRBJ2-7; the match to TRBD2 covers 10 bases. V lost 0 bases to trimming and J lost 0 bases; unmatched junction nucleotides: 3. Germline values: CDR1 SGDLS, CDR2 YYNGEE. This CDR3 has 16 amino acids. CDR3 in amino acids: CASSVAASGSSYEQYF. The CDR3 nucleotides read TGTGCCAGCAGCGTAGCTGCTAGCGGGAGCTCCTACGAGCAGTACTTC.

The V and J genes are TRBV5-6 and TRBJ2-1; the match to TRBD2 covers 10 bases. J was trimmed by 7 bases and V by 4 bases; bases with no gene match: 8. The CDR3 consists of 15 residues. The germline V gene has CDR1 SGHDT and CDR2 YYEEEE. The CDR3 loop is CASSPLAGVGNEQFF. Here the CDR3 DNA reads TGTGCCAGCAGCCCGCTAGCGGGAGTGGGGAATGAGCAGTTCTTC.

This chain links TRBV7-2 with TRBJ2-5, with D uncertain. The V and J ends lost 1 base and 3 bases respectively, with 9 bases between them. This CDR3 spans 14 amino acids. Germline V lookup: CDR1 SGHTA, CDR2 FQGNSA. This CDR3 is CASSLDAYKETQYF. For the CDR3, the DNA is TGTGCCAGCAGCTTAGACGCCTATAAAGAGACCCAGTACTTC. Using reference TRBV7-2 and TRBJ2-5 for the parts outside the CDR3, the full variable domain is GAGVSQSPSNKVTEKGKDVELRCDPISGHTALYWYRQSLGQGLEFLIYFQGNSAPDKSGLPSDRFSAERTGGSVSTLTIQRTQQEDSAVYLCASSLDAYKETQYFGPGTRLLVL.

The chain uses TRBV10-3 and TRBJ1-2, with D possibly being TRBD1 (5 bases). The CDR3 is 16 amino acids. Trimming pared 0 bases from V and 2 bases from J, leaving 13 bases between. Germline CDR1 reads ENHRY; CDR2 reads SYGVKD. CDR3 nucleotides: TGTGCCATCAGTGAGTCTGGAGGGGCCGACAACTATGGCTACACCTTC. The encoded protein is CAISESGGADNYGYTF.

The rearrangement links TRBV5-6 to TRBJ1-2, with D hard to call. The CDR3 runs 14 residues. Germline V CDR1 and CDR2: SGHDT, YYEEEE. With 0 bases removed from V and 4 bases from J, the gap between germline ends came to 10 bases. CDR3 loop: CASSLAGIFYGYTF. The CDR3 bases are TGTGCCAGCAGCTTGGCAGGAATCTTCTATGGCTACACCTTC.

This clone came up a few times. The chain is built from TRBV19 and TRBJ2-1; the match to TRBD2 covers 7 bases. V dropped 3 bases and J dropped 6; count of bases not matched to a gene: 5. Germline V lookup: CDR1 LNHDA, CDR2 SQIVND (reference sequence). The CDR3 spans 14 residues. CDR3 in amino acids: CASSMRLASNEQFF. The CDR3 nucleotides are TGTGCCAGTAGTATGAGACTAGCCTCCAATGAGCAGTTCTTC. Using reference TRBV19 and TRBJ2-1 for the parts outside the CDR3, the full variable domain is DGGITQSPKYLFRKEGQNVTLSCEQNLNHDAMYWYRQDPGQGLRLIYYSQIVNDFQKGDIAEGYSVSREKKESFPLTVTSAQKNPTAFYLCASSMRLASNEQFFGPGTRLTVL.

The chain has TRBV28 and TRBJ1-2; 7 bases are shared with TRBD1. The V and J ends lost 4 bases and 5 bases, in that order; junction bases with no gene match: 10. CDR3 length: 15 amino acids. Germline V lookup: CDR1 MDHEN, CDR2 SYDVKM. CDR3 protein: CASSSFGRTGYGYTF. The CDR3 DNA reads as TGTGCCAGCAGTTCATTCGGAAGGACAGGATATGGCTACACCTTC.

The CDR3 protein is CSVEATQGATEAFF. CDR3 bases: TGCAGCGTTGAAGCGACTCAGGGTGCGACTGAAGCTTTCTTT. This chain links TRBV29-1 with TRBJ1-1; maybe TRBD1 (5 bases). Germline assignment: CDR1 SQVTM and CDR2 ANQGSEA. V was pared by 1 base and J by 5 bases, with 14 bases between. CDR3 length: 14 residues.

This clone was counted a few times. The chain employs TRBV30 and TRBJ1-1; the D gene is possibly TRBD1 (5 bases). Looked up from germline, CDR1 is GTSNPN and CDR2 is SVGIG (reference sequence). CDR3 length: 12 residues. Trimming removed 5 bases from V and 7 bases from J, with 14 bases in between. CDR3 DNA: TGTGCCTGGGGGGCAGCCACTCATGAAGCTTTCTTT. This gives the protein CAWGAATHEAFF.

In its sample, this clone was seen once. The V and J genes are TRBV7-8 and TRBJ1-5, with 7 bases matching TRBD1. The CDR3 loop spans 16 amino acids. Looked up from germline, CDR1 is SGHVS and CDR2 is FQNEAQ. V lost 4 bases, J lost 2 bases, and 8 bases stayed unmatched. This CDR3 is CASSSRQGSGNQPQHF. CDR3 in DNA: TGTGCCAGCAGCTCTAGACAGGGCTCCGGCAATCAGCCCCAGCATTTT. The full variable domain, rest sourced from reference TRBV7-8 and TRBJ1-5, is GAGVSQSPRYKVAKRGQDVALRCDPISGHVSLFWYQQALGQGPEFLTYFQNEAQLDKSGLPSDRFFAERPEGSVSTLKIQRTQQEDSAVYLCASSSRQGSGNQPQHFGDGTRLSIL.

V usage is TRBV29-1 and J usage is TRBJ2-7; possibly TRBD2 for D (5 bases). The V end lost 1 base, the J end lost 8 bases, and 9 bases lay between the germline ends. This CDR3 has 11 amino acids. Per germline, CDR1 SQVTM and CDR2 ANQGSEA. The CDR3: CSVEGSGQQYF. The CDR3 DNA reads as TGCAGCGTTGAAGGGAGCGGCCAGCAGTACTTC.

This clone was observed once. This chain links TRBV2 with TRBJ2-7; 9 bases line up with TRBD2. This CDR3 has 14 residues. The trim removed 10 bases at V and 5 bases at J, leaving 12 bases unmatched. Germline assignment: CDR1 SNHLY and CDR2 FYNNEI. The CDR3 region is CANTIAGDPNEQYF. CDR3 bases: TGTGCCAACACCATAGCGGGAGACCCAAACGAGCAGTACTTC.

The rearrangement uses TRBV5-6 and TRBJ2-1, with D maybe TRBD1 (6 bases). The V and J ends lost 4 bases and 4 bases respectively, with 12 bases between them. The CDR3 is 14 residues long. Germline V gene sequence: CDR1 SGHDT, CDR2 YYEEEE. The CDR3 bases are TGTGCCAGCAGCCTGGACAGCATGTACAATGAGCAGTTCTTC. Translation gives CASSLDSMYNEQFF.